The sequence of this T cell receptor beta chain was determined in a study of blood T cell repertoires in COVID-19. Using immunoSEQ multiplex PCR, the repertoire was profiled, and TCRdb retains in-frame clones only, with some absent. The table shows about 270,000 clones, with roughly 86% occurring only once. This CDR3 comprises 15 residues. The germline CDR1 and CDR2 sequences are MNHEY and SVGAGI. After removal of 6 bases from V and 8 bases from J, the junction contained 12 bases not matched to a gene. The chain uses TRBV6-5 and TRBJ1-4; 7 bases are a match to TRBD1. The receptor's source is a woman in her sixties who had recovered from COVID-19. Sequenced: peripheral blood. The CDR3 region is CASRSKQGFSEKLFF. The CDR3 coding sequence is TGTGCCAGCAGAAGCAAACAGGGGTTCAGCGAAAAACTGTTTTTT.